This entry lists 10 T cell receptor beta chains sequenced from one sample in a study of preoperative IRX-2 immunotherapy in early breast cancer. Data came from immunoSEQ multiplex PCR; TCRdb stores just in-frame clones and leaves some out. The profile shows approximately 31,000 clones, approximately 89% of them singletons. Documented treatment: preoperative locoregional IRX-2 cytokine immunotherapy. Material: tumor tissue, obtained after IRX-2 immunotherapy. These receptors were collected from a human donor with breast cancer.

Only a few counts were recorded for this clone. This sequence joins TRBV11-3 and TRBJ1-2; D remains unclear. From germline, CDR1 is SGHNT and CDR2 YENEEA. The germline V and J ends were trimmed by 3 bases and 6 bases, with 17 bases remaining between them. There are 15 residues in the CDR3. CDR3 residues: CASSFAQISRDGYTF. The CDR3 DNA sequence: TGTGCCAGCAGCTTTGCACAGATAAGTAGGGATGGCTACACCTTC.

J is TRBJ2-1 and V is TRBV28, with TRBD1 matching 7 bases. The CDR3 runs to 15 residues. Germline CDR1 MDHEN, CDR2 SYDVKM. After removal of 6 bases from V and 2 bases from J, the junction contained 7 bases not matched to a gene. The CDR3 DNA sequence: TGTGCCAGCAGCCGGGGACAGAGACCCTACAATGAGCAGTTCTTC. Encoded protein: CASSRGQRPYNEQFF.

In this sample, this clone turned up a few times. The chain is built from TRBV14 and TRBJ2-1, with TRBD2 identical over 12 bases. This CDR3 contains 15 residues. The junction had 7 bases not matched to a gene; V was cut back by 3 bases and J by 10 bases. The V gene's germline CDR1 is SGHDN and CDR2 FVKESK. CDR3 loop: CASSQTSGSWHEQFF. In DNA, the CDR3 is TGTGCCAGCAGCCAGACTAGCGGGAGTTGGCACGAGCAGTTCTTC.

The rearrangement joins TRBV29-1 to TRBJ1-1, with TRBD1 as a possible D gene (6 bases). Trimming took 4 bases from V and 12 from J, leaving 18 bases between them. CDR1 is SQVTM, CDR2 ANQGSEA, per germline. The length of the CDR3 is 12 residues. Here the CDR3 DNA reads TGCAGCGTTGGTATCGCCACAGGGTGGTCTTTCTTT. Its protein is CSVGIATGWSFF.

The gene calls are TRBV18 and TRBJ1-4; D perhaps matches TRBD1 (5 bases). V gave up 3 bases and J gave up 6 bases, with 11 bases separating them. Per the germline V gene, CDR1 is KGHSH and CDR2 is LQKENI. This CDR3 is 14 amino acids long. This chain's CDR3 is CASSPGVSYEKLFF. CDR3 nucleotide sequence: TGTGCCAGCTCACCGGGGGTATCATATGAAAAACTGTTTTTT. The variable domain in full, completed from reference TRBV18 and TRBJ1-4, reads NAGVMQNPRHLVRRRGQEARLRCSPMKGHSHVYWYRQLPEEGLKFMVYLQKENIIDESGMPKERFSAEFPKEGPSILRIQQVVRGDSAAYFCASSPGVSYEKLFFGSGTQLSVL.

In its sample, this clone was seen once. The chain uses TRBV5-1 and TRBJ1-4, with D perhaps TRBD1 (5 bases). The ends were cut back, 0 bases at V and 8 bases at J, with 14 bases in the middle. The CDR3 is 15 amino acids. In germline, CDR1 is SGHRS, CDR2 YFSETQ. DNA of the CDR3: TGCGCCAGCAGCTTGGCCGGGACTCAGCAGGAAAAACTGTTTTTT. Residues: CASSLAGTQQEKLFF.

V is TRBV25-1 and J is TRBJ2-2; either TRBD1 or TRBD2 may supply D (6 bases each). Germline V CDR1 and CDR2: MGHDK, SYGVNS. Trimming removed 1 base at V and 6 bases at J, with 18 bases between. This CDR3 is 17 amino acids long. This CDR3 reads CASSEWGAGRRAGELFF. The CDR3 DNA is TGTGCCAGCAGTGAATGGGGGGCAGGTCGTAGAGCCGGGGAGCTGTTTTTT.

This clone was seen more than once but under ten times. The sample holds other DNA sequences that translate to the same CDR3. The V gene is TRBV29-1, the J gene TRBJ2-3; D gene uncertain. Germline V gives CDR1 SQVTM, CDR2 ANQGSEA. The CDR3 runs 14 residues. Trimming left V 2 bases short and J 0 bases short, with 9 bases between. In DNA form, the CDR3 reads TGCAGCGTTGAACTGGGTAGTAGCACAGATACGCAGTATTTT. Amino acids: CSVELGSSTDTQYF.

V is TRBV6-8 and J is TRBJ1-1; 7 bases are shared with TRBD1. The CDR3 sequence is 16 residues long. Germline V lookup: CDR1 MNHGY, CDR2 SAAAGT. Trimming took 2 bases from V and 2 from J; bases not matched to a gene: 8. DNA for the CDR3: TGTGCCAGCAGTTACCGGGAGGGGGCGCTTAACACTGAAGCTTTCTTT. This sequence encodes CASSYREGALNTEAFF.

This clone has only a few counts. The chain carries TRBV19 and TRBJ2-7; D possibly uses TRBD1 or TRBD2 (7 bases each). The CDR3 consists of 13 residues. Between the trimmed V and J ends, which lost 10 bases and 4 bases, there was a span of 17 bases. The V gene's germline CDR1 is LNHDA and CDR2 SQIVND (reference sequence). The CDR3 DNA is TGTGCCACCTCAGACAGGGAGGGGTACGAGCAGTACTTC. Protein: CATSDREGYEQYF.